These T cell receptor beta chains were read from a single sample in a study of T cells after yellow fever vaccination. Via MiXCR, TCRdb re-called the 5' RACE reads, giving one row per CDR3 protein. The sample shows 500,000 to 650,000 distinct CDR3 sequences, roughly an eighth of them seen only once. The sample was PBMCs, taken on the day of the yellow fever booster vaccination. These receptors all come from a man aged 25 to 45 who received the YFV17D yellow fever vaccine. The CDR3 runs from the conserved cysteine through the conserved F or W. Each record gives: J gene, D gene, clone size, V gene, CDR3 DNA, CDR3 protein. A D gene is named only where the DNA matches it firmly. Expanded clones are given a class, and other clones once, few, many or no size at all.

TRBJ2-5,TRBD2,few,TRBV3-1,TGTGCCAGCAGCCAAGATATTATGGCGGGAGAACAGACCCAGTACTTC,CASSQDIMAGEQTQYF
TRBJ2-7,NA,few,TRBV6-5,TGTGCCAGCAGTTACAGAGGGGATTGGGGCTACGAGCAGTACTTC,CASSYRGDWGYEQYF
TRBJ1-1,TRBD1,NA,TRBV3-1,TGTGCCAGCAGGGGGGAGGGGGCGGGCACTGAAGCTTTCTTT,CASRGEGAGTEAFF
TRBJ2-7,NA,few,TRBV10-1,TGCGCCAGCAGTGAGCTGTTCAACCACTACGAGCAGTACTTC,CASSELFNHYEQYF
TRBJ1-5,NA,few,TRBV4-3,TGCGCCAGCAGCCAAGATTGGCAGGTGAGAAATCAGCCCCAGCATTTT,CASSQDWQVRNQPQHF
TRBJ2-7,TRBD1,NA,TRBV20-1,TGCAGTGCTGAATCACAGGGGGCTAGGGAGCAGTACTTC,CSAESQGAREQYF
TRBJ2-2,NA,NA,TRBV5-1,TGCGCCAGCACCCTGTCCGGGGGTGGCACCGGGGAGCTGTTTTTT,CASTLSGGGTGELFF
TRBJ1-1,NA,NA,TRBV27,TGTGCCAGCAGACCCAGGAATGGCGCGATCTCTGAAGCTTTCTTT,CASRPRNGAISEAFF
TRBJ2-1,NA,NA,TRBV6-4,TGTGCCAGCAGTGACTCGAGTTTGGGCGAGTACAATGAGCAGTTCTTC,CASSDSSLGEYNEQFF
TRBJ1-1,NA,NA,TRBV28,TGTGCCAGCAGTCAAGGGGGGGGTACAATTAGTAGAGCTTTCTTT,CASSQGGGTISRAFF
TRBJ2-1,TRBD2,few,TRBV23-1,TGCGCCAGCAGTCAATGGGGGCTTGGACTAGCGAGGTACAATGAGCAGTTCTTC,CASSQWGLGLARYNEQFF
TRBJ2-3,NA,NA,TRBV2,TGTGCCAGCAGTGAAGACCAACCCCTAGATACGCAGTATTTT,CASSEDQPLDTQYF
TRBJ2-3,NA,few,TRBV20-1,TGCAGTGCGCGACCTTCTCGGGCCGGGACAGATACGCAGTATTTT,CSARPSRAGTDTQYF
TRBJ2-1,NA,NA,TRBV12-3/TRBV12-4,TGTGCCAGCACCCTGAGGTCCTACAATGAGCAGTTCTTC,CASTLRSYNEQFF
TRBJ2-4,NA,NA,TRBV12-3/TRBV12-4,TGTGCCAGCAGCCCGGGACGCCCCCAGTCCATTCAGTACTTC,CASSPGRPQSIQYF
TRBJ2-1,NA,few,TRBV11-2,TGTGCCAGCAGCCCGAGCAGCTTTTACAATGAGCAGTTCTTC,CASSPSSFYNEQFF
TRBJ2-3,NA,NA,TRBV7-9,TGTGCCAGCAGCTTAGAAGCAGAAGCAGATACGCAGTATTTT,CASSLEAEADTQYF
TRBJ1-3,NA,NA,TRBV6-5,TGTGCCAGCAGTTTCTCTGGATCATCTGGAAACACCATATATTTT,CASSFSGSSGNTIYF
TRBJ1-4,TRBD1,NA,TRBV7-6,TGTGCCAGCAGCGCCCGACAGGGGAATGAAAAACTGTTTTTT,CASSARQGNEKLFF
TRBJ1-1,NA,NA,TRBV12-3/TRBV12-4,TGTGCCAGCAGTGGCAGGGTGGGCACTGAAGCTTTCTTT,CASSGRVGTEAFF
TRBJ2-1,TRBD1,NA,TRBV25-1,TGTGCCAGCAGACTCCAGGGGGCCAACTACAATGAGCAGTTCTTC,CASRLQGANYNEQFF
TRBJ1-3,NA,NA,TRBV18,TGTGCCAGCTCACATTCCGGGGTTCCCTCTGGAAACACCATATATTTT,CASSHSGVPSGNTIYF
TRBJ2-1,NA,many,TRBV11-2,TGTGCCAGCAGCTTGGGAGGGACAGTTTACAATGAGCAGTTCTTC,CASSLGGTVYNEQFF
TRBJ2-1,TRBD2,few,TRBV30,TGTGCCTGGAGGAGACTAGCGGGATACAATGAGCAGTTCTTC,CAWRRLAGYNEQFF